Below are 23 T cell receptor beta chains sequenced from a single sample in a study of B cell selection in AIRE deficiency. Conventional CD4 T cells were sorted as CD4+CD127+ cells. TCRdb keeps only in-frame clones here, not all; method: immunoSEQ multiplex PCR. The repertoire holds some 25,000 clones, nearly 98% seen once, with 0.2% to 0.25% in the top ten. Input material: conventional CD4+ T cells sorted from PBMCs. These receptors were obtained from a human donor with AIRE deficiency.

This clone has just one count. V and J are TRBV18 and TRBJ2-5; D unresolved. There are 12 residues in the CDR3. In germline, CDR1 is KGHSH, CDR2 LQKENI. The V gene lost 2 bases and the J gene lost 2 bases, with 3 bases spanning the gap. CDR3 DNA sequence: TGTGCCAGCTCACCAGGGCAAGAGACCCAGTACTTC. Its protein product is CASSPGQETQYF.

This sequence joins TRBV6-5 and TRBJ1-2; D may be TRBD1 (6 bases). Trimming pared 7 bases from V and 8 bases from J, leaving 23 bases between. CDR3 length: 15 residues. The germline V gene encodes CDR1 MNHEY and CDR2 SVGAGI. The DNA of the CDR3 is TGTGCCAGCACCCCAGTCGGGACATCGAGAGGAGGCTACACCTTC. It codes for CASTPVGTSRGGYTF.

The CDR3 DNA sequence: TGCACCAGCAGAAGCATCCAAAGTCGGGCCAACGTCCTGACTTTC. Its protein product is CTSRSIQSRANVLTF. The rearrangement uses TRBV1 and TRBJ2-6; the table's D call TRBD2 went unverified against the DNA. TRBV1 is classified as a pseudogene. This CDR3 region has 15 residues.

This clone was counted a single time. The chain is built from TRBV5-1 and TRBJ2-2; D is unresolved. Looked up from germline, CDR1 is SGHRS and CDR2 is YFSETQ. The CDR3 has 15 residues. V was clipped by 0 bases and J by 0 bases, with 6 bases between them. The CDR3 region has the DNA TGCGCCAGCAGCTTGGCCACAACGAACACCGGGGAGCTGTTTTTT. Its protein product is CASSLATTNTGELFF.

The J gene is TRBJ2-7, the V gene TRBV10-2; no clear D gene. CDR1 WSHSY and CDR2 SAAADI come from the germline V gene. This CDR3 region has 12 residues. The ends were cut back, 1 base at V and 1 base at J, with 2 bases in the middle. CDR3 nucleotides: TGCGCCAGCAGTGAGTTATCCTACGAGCAGTACTTC. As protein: CASSELSYEQYF.

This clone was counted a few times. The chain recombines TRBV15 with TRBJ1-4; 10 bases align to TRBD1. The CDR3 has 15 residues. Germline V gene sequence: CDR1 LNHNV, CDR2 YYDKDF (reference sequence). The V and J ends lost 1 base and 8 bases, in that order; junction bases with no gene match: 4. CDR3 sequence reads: CATSRAGTGEEKLFF. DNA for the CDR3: TGTGCCACCAGCAGAGCCGGGACAGGGGAAGAAAAACTGTTTTTT.

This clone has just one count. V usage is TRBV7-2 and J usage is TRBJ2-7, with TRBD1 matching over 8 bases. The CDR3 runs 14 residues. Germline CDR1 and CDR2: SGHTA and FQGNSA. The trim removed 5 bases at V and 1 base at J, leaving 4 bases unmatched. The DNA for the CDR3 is TGTGCCAGCAGCGAACAGGGGGGATCCTACGAGCAGTACTTC. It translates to CASSEQGGSYEQYF.

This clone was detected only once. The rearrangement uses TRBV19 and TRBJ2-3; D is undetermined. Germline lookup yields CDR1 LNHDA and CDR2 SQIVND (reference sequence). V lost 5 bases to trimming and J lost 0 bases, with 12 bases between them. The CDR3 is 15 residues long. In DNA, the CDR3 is TGTGCCAGTAGTCGACGTGGCGCTAGCACAGATACGCAGTATTTT. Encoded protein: CASSRRGASTDTQYF. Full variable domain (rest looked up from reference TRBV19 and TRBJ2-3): DGGITQSPKYLFRKEGQNVTLSCEQNLNHDAMYWYRQDPGQGLRLIYYSQIVNDFQKGDIAEGYSVSREKKESFPLTVTSAQKNPTAFYLCASSRRGASTDTQYFGPGTRLTVL.

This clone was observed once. The CDR3 is CASSLGQGSTDTQYF. In DNA form, the CDR3 reads TGTGCCAGCAGTTTGGGACAGGGGTCCACAGATACGCAGTATTTT. The chain is built from TRBV28 and TRBJ2-3, with 10 bases fitting TRBD1. Germline V gene sequence: CDR1 MDHEN, CDR2 SYDVKM. V shed 3 bases, J shed 2 bases, and the junction held 2 bases outside the gene matches. The CDR3 runs to 15 residues.

The chain's CDR3 is CASSDPQGYEQYF. The CDR3 DNA is TGTGCCAGTAGTGACCCCCAGGGTTACGAGCAGTACTTC. The chain carries TRBV19 and TRBJ2-7; D possibly corresponds to TRBD1 (5 bases). The CDR3 has 13 amino acids. Germline assignment: CDR1 LNHDA and CDR2 SQIVND (reference sequence). Trimming took off 5 bases at V and 4 bases at J, with 12 bases between the two ends.

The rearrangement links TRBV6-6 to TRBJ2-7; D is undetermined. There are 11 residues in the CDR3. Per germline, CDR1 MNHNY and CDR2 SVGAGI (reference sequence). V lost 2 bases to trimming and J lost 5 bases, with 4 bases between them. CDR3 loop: CASSYIHEQYF. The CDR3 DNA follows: TGTGCCAGCAGTTACATCCACGAGCAGTACTTC.

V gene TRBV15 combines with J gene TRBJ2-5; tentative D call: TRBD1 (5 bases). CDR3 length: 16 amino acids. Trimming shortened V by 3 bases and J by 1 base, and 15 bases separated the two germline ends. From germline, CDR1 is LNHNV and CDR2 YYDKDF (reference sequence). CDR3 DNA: TGTGCCACCAGCAGGAATTACAGGATAGTCCAAGAGACCCAGTACTTC. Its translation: CATSRNYRIVQETQYF.

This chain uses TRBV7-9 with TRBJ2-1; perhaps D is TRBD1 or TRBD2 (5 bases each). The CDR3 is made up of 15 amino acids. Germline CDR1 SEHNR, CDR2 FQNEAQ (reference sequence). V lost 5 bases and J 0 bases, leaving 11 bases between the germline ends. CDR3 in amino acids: CASSPIGTSYNEQFF. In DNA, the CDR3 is TGTGCCAGCAGCCCTATTGGGACCTCCTACAATGAGCAGTTCTTC.

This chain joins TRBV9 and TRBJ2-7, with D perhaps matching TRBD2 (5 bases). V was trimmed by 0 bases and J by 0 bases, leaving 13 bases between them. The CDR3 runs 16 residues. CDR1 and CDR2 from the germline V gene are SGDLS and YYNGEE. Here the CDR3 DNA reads TGTGCCAGCAGCGTAGCTGGAGAGGAGGTCTCCTACGAGCAGTACTTC. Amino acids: CASSVAGEEVSYEQYF.

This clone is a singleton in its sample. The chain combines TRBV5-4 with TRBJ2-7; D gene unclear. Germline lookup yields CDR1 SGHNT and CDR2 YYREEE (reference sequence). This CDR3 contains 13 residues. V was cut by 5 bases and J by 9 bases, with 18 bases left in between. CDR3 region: CASRQMGLILQYF. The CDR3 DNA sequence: TGTGCCAGCAGACAGATGGGGTTAATTTTGCAGTACTTC.

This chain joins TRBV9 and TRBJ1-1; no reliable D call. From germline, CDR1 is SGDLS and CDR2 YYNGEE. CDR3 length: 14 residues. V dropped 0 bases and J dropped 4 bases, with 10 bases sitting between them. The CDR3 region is CASSVGRVVTEAFF. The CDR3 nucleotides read TGTGCCAGCAGCGTAGGGAGGGTAGTCACTGAAGCTTTCTTT. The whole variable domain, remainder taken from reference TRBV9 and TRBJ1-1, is DSGVTQTPKHLITATGQRVTLRCSPRSGDLSVYWYQQSLDQGLQFLIQYYNGEERAKGNILERFSAQQFPDLHSELNLSSLELGDSALYFCASSVGRVVTEAFFGQGTRLTVV.

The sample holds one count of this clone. The CDR3 reads CASSTDPNEKLFF. As DNA, the CDR3 is TGTGCCAGCAGCACGGACCCTAATGAAAAACTGTTTTTT. This sequence joins TRBV5-4 and TRBJ1-4; D remains ambiguous. Trimming took off 4 bases at V and 3 bases at J, with 7 bases between the two ends. CDR1 SGHNT and CDR2 YYREEE come from the germline V gene (reference sequence). The CDR3 length is 13 residues.

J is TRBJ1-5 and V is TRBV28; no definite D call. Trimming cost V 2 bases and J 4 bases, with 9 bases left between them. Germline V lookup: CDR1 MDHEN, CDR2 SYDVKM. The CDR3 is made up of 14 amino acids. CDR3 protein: CASSLATPNQPQHF. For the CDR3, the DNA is TGTGCCAGCAGTTTAGCGACGCCTAATCAGCCCCAGCATTTT. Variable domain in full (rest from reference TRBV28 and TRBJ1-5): DVKVTQSSRYLVKRTGEKVFLECVQDMDHENMFWYRQDPGLGLRLIYFSYDVKMKEKGDIPEGYSVSREKKERFSLILESASTNQTSMYLCASSLATPNQPQHFGDGTRLSIL.

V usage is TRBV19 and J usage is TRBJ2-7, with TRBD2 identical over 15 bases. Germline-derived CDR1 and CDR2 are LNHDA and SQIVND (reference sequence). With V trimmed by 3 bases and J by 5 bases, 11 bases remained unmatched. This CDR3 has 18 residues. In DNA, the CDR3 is TGTGCCAGTAGTATCCAGGGACTAGCGGGAGGCGTGAAGAACGAGCAGTACTTC. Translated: CASSIQGLAGGVKNEQYF.

CDR3 coding DNA: TGTGCCAGCTCACCACCGTTAAGCCGAGTTGAAGCTTTCTTT. Its translation is CASSPPLSRVEAFF. This chain links TRBV18 with TRBJ1-1; D not resolved. CDR1 and CDR2 from the germline V gene are KGHSH and LQKENI. CDR3 length equals 14 residues. V lost 0 bases to trimming and J lost 7 bases, with 12 bases between them. Using reference TRBV18 and TRBJ1-1 for the parts outside the CDR3, the full variable domain is NAGVMQNPRHLVRRRGQEARLRCSPMKGHSHVYWYRQLPEEGLKFMVYLQKENIIDESGMPKERFSAEFPKEGPSILRIQQVVRGDSAAYFCASSPPLSRVEAFFGQGTRLTVV.

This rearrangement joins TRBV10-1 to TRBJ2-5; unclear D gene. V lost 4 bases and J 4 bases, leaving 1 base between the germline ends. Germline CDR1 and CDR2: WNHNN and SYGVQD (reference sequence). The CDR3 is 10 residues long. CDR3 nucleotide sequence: TGCGCCAGCAGTGTAGAGACCCAGTACTTC. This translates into CASSVETQYF.

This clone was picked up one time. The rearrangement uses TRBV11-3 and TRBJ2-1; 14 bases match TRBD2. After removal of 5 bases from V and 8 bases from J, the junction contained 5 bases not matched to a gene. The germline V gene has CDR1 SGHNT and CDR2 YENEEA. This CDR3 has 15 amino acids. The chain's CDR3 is CASSAGTSGSYEQFF. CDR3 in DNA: TGTGCCAGCAGCGCCGGGACTAGCGGGAGCTATGAGCAGTTCTTC.

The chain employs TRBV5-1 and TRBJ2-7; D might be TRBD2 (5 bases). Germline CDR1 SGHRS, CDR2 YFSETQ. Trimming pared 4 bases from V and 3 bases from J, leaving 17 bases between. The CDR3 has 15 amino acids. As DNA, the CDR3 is TGCGCCAGCAGCATTGGCCCCGGGGAAAACTACGAGCAGTACTTC. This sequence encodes CASSIGPGENYEQYF.